This is a list of T cell receptor beta chains from one sample in a study of blood T cells in healthy people across ages. Via MiXCR, TCRdb re-called the 5' RACE reads, giving one row per CDR3 protein. The table shows roughly 720,000 distinct CDR3 sequences, with 50% to 65% occurring only once. What was sequenced was blood. These receptors all stem from a man older than 75 in good health. The CDR3 runs from the conserved cysteine through the conserved F or W. D genes are given only for firm matches. Rows may omit the clone size; those that give it use once, few, many or a size class.

14	few	TRBV5-1	NA	TRBJ2-1	TGCGCCAGCAGCCCGGGCGGAATAGGCAATGAGCAGTTCTTC	CASSPGGIGNEQFF
16	few	TRBV29-1	TRBD1	TRBJ2-1	TGCAGCGTTGGTGCTAGGGGACAGATATTCTACAATGAGCAGTTCTTC	CSVGARGQIFYNEQFF
15	NA	TRBV7-6	NA	TRBJ2-1	TGTGCCAGCAGCCCTGGGGACATGAATTACAATGAGCAGTTCTTC	CASSPGDMNYNEQFF
16	NA	TRBV5-1	TRBD2	TRBJ2-3	TGCGCCAGCAGCTTGGTGCCTAGCGGGAGTGGCAGATACGCGTATTTT	CASSLVPSGSGRYAYF
13	once	TRBV5-1	TRBD1	TRBJ1-1	TGCGCCAGCAGCTTCGACAGGGATACTGAAGCTTTCTTT	CASSFDRDTEAFF
13	once	TRBV20-1	NA	TRBJ1-2	TGCAGTGCTAGGTCGGGGATTCACTATGGCTACACCTTC	CSARSGIHYGYTF
15	NA	TRBV28	NA	TRBJ2-3	TGTGCCAGCAGTTTACTGGGCGGCCCGACAGATACGCAGTATTTT	CASSLLGGPTDTQYF
15	NA	TRBV20-1	NA	TRBJ2-2	TGCAGTGCCCTCTCAGATAGCGGATACACCGGGGAGCTGTTTTTT	CSALSDSGYTGELFF
13	NA	TRBV11-2	NA	TRBJ2-7	TGTGCCAGCAGCCCAGGACCCCCCTACGAGCAGTACTTC	CASSPGPPYEQYF
16	NA	TRBV29-1	NA	TRBJ2-1	TGCAGCGTTGAAGGGTGGGAAGGGGGCTCCTACAATGAGCAGTTCTTC	CSVEGWEGGSYNEQFF
14	NA	TRBV18	NA	TRBJ2-7	TGTGCCAGCTCACCAGACTACCCTTTGGGCGAGCAGTACTTC	CASSPDYPLGEQYF
14	once	TRBV7-6	TRBD1	TRBJ1-5	TGTGCCAGCAGCTCAGACAGGGTTGGACAGCCCCAGCATTTT	CASSSDRVGQPQHF
17	NA	TRBV7-2	TRBD2	TRBJ2-3	TGTGCCAGCAGCGGGGGGACTAGCGGGTATAGCACAGATACGCAGTATTTT	CASSGGTSGYSTDTQYF
15	many	TRBV9	TRBD2	TRBJ2-7	TGTGCCAGCAGCCCACAGGGACTAGCGGGAGTAGAGCAGTACTTC	CASSPQGLAGVEQYF
12	few	TRBV2	TRBD2	TRBJ2-7	TGTGCCAGCATGCGGGAGGTAAACGAGCAGTACTTC	CASMREVNEQYF
14	few	TRBV10-3	NA	TRBJ1-4	TGTGCCATCAGTGCTGGTCAGGGCAATGAAAAACTGTTTTTT	CAISAGQGNEKLFF
14	NA	TRBV21-1	NA	TRBJ1-1	TGTGCCAGCAACCCACAGGGGGCGTGGACTGAAGCTTTCTTT	CASNPQGAWTEAFF
16	few	TRBV18	TRBD1	TRBJ2-6	TGTGCCAGCTCCCCTCTTCAGGGGGCTGGGGCCAACGTCCTGACTTTC	CASSPLQGAGANVLTF
14	NA	TRBV20-1	NA	TRBJ2-6	TGCAGTGCTCCCCAGGCTGCTGGGGCCAACGTCCTGACTTTC	CSAPQAAGANVLTF
12	NA	TRBV27	NA	TRBJ2-7	TGTGCCAGCAGGGACACCCACTACGAGCAGTACTTC	CASRDTHYEQYF
15	few	TRBV27	TRBD1	TRBJ2-3	TGTGCCAGCAGTTTTACCCAGGGGGCCTCAGATACGCAGTATTTT	CASSFTQGASDTQYF
19	once	TRBV14	TRBD2	TRBJ2-1	TGTGCCAGCAGCCCCGGGCTGGGGCAGCGGGGAGAATTTTACAATGAGCAGTTCTTC	CASSPGLGQRGEFYNEQFF
15	NA	TRBV12-3/TRBV12-4	NA	TRBJ1-2	TGTGCCAGCAGCCGACGGGCAGGGGATAACTATGGCTACACCTTC	CASSRRAGDNYGYTF
15	few	TRBV4-2	TRBD2	TRBJ2-5	TGTGCCAGCAGCCTCGTGGGCTCGGGAGGGGAGACCCAGTACTTC	CASSLVGSGGETQYF
17	few	TRBV11-2	TRBD2	TRBJ2-5	TGTGCCAGCAGCTTTTTTCGAGCGGGAGGTTTCGTAGAGACCCAGTACTTC	CASSFFRAGGFVETQYF
16	once	TRBV9	TRBD2	TRBJ2-1	TGTGCCAGCAGCGTGGGTAGCGGGAGATCTCTTTATGAGCAGTTCTTC	CASSVGSGRSLYEQFF
16	NA	TRBV7-9	NA	TRBJ1-3	TGTGCCAGCAGCCCGCAGGGCCTTAACTCTGGAAACACCATATATTTT	CASSPQGLNSGNTIYF
17	NA	TRBV15	NA	TRBJ2-3	TGTGCCACCAGCAGAGACCAGGGATCCAAAAGCACAGATACGCAGTATTTT	CATSRDQGSKSTDTQYF
14	NA	TRBV4-1	NA	TRBJ1-2	TGCGCCAGCAGCCAAGAGGTGACGTCCTGGGGCTACACCTTC	CASSQEVTSWGYTF
19	NA	TRBV6-2/TRBV6-3	TRBD2	TRBJ2-1	TGTGCCAGCAGGGGAATAAGGCGGGAGGGCCGTGGCCCTTACAATGAGCAGTTCTTC	CASRGIRREGRGPYNEQFF
18	NA	TRBV5-1	TRBD1	TRBJ1-1	TGCGCCAGCAGCTTCCCGGACAGGGGAGGGGAGATGGGCACTGAAGCTTTCTTT	CASSFPDRGGEMGTEAFF
17	NA	TRBV15	TRBD2	TRBJ2-3	TGTGCCACCAGCAGTAGCCGGACTAGCGGGAGCCTTTATACGCAGTATTTT	CATSSSRTSGSLYTQYF
15	many	TRBV4-1	TRBD1	TRBJ1-2	TGCGCCAGCAGCCTATCCGGACAGGGGGTGGGAGGCTACACCTTC	CASSLSGQGVGGYTF
14	NA	TRBV5-1	TRBD1	TRBJ2-3	TGCGCCAGCAGCGACAGGGGGTTCACAGATACGCAGTATTTT	CASSDRGFTDTQYF
15	NA	TRBV9	NA	TRBJ1-1	TGTGCCAGCAGCGTAGACCCGGTCTTGAACACTGAAGCTTTCTTT	CASSVDPVLNTEAFF
15	once	TRBV10-3	NA	TRBJ1-5	TGTGCCATCAGTGAAGGGCGGGATAGCAATCAGCCCCAGCATTTT	CAISEGRDSNQPQHF
13	once	TRBV20-1	NA	TRBJ2-5	TGCAGTGCTAATCAGGGCTCGGAAGAGACCCAGTACTTC	CSANQGSEETQYF
15	NA	TRBV11-2	NA	TRBJ2-1	TGTGCCAGTCGCCGCGCGGGTTACTCCTACAATGAGCAGTTCTTC	CASRRAGYSYNEQFF
16	NA	TRBV25-1	TRBD2	TRBJ2-1	TGTGCCAGCAGTGCTTGGCCTAGCGGGAGTGGCGGTGAGCAGTTCTTC	CASSAWPSGSGGEQFF
15	NA	TRBV20-1	NA	TRBJ2-1	TGCAGTGCTAAGGGGGGGAGTGCATTCTACAATGAGCAGTTCTTC	CSAKGGSAFYNEQFF
15	NA	TRBV6-5	NA	TRBJ2-6	TGTGCCAGCAGTTACTTGGCAACTGGGGCCAACGTCCTGACTTTC	CASSYLATGANVLTF
12	NA	TRBV29-1	TRBD2	TRBJ2-7	TGCAGCGTTGACCTGAGCGGGATTGAGCAGTACTTC	CSVDLSGIEQYF
16	NA	TRBV29-1	TRBD2	TRBJ2-1	TGCAGCGTTGAAGGCCTAGCGGGAGGCCCTTACAATGAGCAGTTCTTC	CSVEGLAGGPYNEQFF
15	few	TRBV6-2/TRBV6-3	TRBD2	TRBJ2-5	TGTGCCAGCAGTTACGACTTAGCGGGACGAGAGACCCAGTACTTC	CASSYDLAGRETQYF
14	NA	TRBV7-9	NA	TRBJ2-5	TGTGCCAGCACCGTAGCGAGACCTCAAGAGACCCAGTACTTC	CASTVARPQETQYF
13	few	TRBV27	NA	TRBJ2-7	TGTGCCAGCAGTTCTCCCTTCGACCACGAGCAGTACTTC	CASSSPFDHEQYF
18	NA	TRBV7-8	TRBD2	TRBJ2-5	TGTGCCAGCAGCTCGATCCGACCGGGACGAGCGGGGCAAGAGACCCAGTACTTC	CASSSIRPGRAGQETQYF
13	few	TRBV27	NA	TRBJ1-5	TGTGCCACCCGGTTAGGGCAGGGTCAGCCCCAGCATTTT	CATRLGQGQPQHF
15	NA	TRBV19	TRBD2	TRBJ2-7	TGTGCCAGTAGTTCCGGGACTAGCGGCGACTACGAGCAGTACTTC	CASSSGTSGDYEQYF
15	NA	TRBV11-2	TRBD1	TRBJ1-2	TGTGCCAGCAGCTCCACAGGGGAGGGAGACTATGGCTACACCTTC	CASSSTGEGDYGYTF
15	NA	TRBV27	NA	TRBJ2-6	TGTGCCAGCAGTCTAGACAACTCTGGGGCCAACGTCCTGACTTTC	CASSLDNSGANVLTF
17	NA	TRBV7-2	TRBD2	TRBJ2-5	TGTGCCAGCAGACCCACCGCACTTAGCGGGGCGTACAATGAGCAGTACTTC	CASRPTALSGAYNEQYF
13	NA	TRBV12-3/TRBV12-4	NA	TRBJ2-1	TGTGCCACCAGTTTAGCAACCCCCGGCGAGCAGTTCTTC	CATSLATPGEQFF
15	NA	TRBV20-1	TRBD1	TRBJ2-1	TGCAGTGCTCAAAAACAGGGGAGCTCCTACAATGAGCAGTTCTTC	CSAQKQGSSYNEQFF
14	many	TRBV27	NA	TRBJ2-5	TGTGCCAGCAGTTTACGAGGGCGCGAGGAGACCCAGTACTTC	CASSLRGREETQYF
12	NA	TRBV7-3	NA	TRBJ2-1	TGTGCCAGCAGCCCGCAATGGGGGGAGCAGTTCTTC	CASSPQWGEQFF